The clone carrying this T cell receptor (beta chain) was seen once. Its cognate antigen is unknown. This entry belongs to a study of shared clonotypes between healthy human individuals. Findings of the study overall: Collection of samples was limited to blood; tissue repertoires likely differ.

Germline-derived CDR1 and CDR2 are SGHTA and FQGTGA. Trimming left V 5 bases short and J 9 bases short, with 23 bases between. This CDR3 spans 16 amino acids. It was into CD45RA+ naive and CD45RA-negative memory subsets that the CD4+ cells were split. This table comes from immunoSEQ multiplex PCR, and its TCRdb copy is limited to in-frame clones, with some not included. The repertoire has roughly 520,000 clones, approximately 95% of them found once; the top ten carry 0.05% to 0.07%. V is TRBV7-3 and J is TRBJ2-1, with D possibly being TRBD2 (6 bases). This receptor was identified in a woman in her thirties in good health. Material: naive CD4+ T cells sorted from blood. Subset specified: CD45RA+ positively selected. DNA of the CDR3: TGTGCCAGCAGCGACACAAGGCAGGGAGGCATCAGTGAGCAGTTCTTC. Residues: CASSDTRQGGISEQFF.